Each of the 23 T cell receptor beta chains below was sequenced from the same sample in a study of cytomegalovirus exposure and HLA in healthy donors (dated by TCRdb to about 2017). The library was produced with the immunoSEQ multiplex PCR assay. A mixture of 60 forward primers for TCR Vbeta segments and 13 reverse primers for TCR Jbeta segments was used in the multiplex PCR. TCRdb carries this immuneACCESS record with in-frame sequences only. Its versions omit some clonotypes, under half of them owing to an unresolved V gene in the studies checked, with the rest unexplained. Present in this sample are roughly 70,000 clones, about 80% of which were seen just once. The ten largest clonotypes hold approximately 6.3% of the sample. The source material was PBMCs. The receptors come from a man aged 45 to 65 in good health and CMV-seronegative.

This rearrangement joins TRBV25-1 to TRBJ2-6; 8 nucleotides match TRBD1. V shed 5 bases, J shed 3 bases, and the junction held 9 bases outside the gene matches. This CDR3 region has 17 residues. CDR1 and CDR2 (germline): MGHDK, SYGVNS. The CDR3 nucleotides are TGTGCCAGCAGTCGGTCAGGGGGCGAGTTTGGGGCCAACGTCCTGACTTTC. It yields the protein CASSRSGGEFGANVLTF. Based on the CDR3 plus reference TRBV25-1 and TRBJ2-6, the full variable domain is EADIYQTPRYLVIGTGKKITLECSQTMGHDKMYWYQQDPGMELHLIHYSYGVNSTEKGDLSSESTVSRIRTEHFPLTLESARPSHTSQYLCASSRSGGEFGANVLTFGAGSRLTVL.

The CDR3 here is CASSEGPPYGYTF. CDR3 in DNA: TGTGCCAGCAGTGAAGGGCCCCCATATGGCTACACCTTC. The chain couples TRBV25-1 to TRBJ1-2; D gene ambiguous. V lost 2 bases, J lost 5 bases, and 9 bases lay in between. Germline V CDR1 and CDR2: MGHDK, SYGVNS. The CDR3 contains 13 residues.

This sequence joins TRBV7-8 and TRBJ1-5, with D maybe TRBD1 (6 bases). Deletions cut 2 bases from V and 2 bases from J, with 10 bases between. The CDR3 length is 15 residues. Germline V lookup: CDR1 SGHVS, CDR2 FQNEAQ. DNA of the CDR3: TGTGCCAGCAGCTTACAGGGGTCGGGCAATCAGCCCCAGCATTTT. This translates into CASSLQGSGNQPQHF.

The rearrangement joins TRBV6-4 to TRBJ2-6; D gene uncertain. Trimming took 3 bases from V and 1 from J, leaving 4 bases between them. CDR1 is MRHNA, CDR2 SNTAGT, per germline. The CDR3 runs 14 residues. The CDR3 sequence is CASSERSGANVLTF. The DNA of the CDR3 is TGTGCCAGCAGTGAGAGGTCTGGGGCCAACGTCCTGACTTTC.

Only one count was recorded for this clone. The V call is TRBV5-4, the J call TRBJ1-2, with 7 bases lining up with TRBD1. The CDR3 extends over 15 amino acids. Trimming removed 4 bases from V and 4 bases from J; junction bases left unmatched: 10. The germline V gene has CDR1 SGHNT and CDR2 YYREEE (reference sequence). CDR3 nucleotides: TGTGCCAGCAGCCCAGCCCCGGGACAGCTCTATGGCTACACCTTC. This codes for CASSPAPGQLYGYTF.

V usage is TRBV30 and J usage is TRBJ1-5, with D perhaps TRBD1 (5 bases). The CDR3 sequence is 14 residues long. Trimming took 0 bases from V and 4 from J, leaving 10 bases between them. CDR1 and CDR2 from the germline V gene are GTSNPN and SVGIG (reference sequence). CDR3 nucleotide sequence: TGTGCCTGGAGTGTACAATCAGGGAATCAGCCCCAGCATTTT. Protein product: CAWSVQSGNQPQHF.

The V and J genes are TRBV28 and TRBJ2-7; D perhaps matches TRBD2 (5 bases). The CDR3 runs 14 residues. Germline V gives CDR1 MDHEN, CDR2 SYDVKM. V was shortened by 1 base and J by 4 bases, with 11 bases between the two germline ends. The CDR3, as DNA: TGTGCCAGCAGTTTATACGGAGGCGATTACGAGCAGTACTTC. This sequence encodes CASSLYGGDYEQYF. The full variable domain, completed using reference TRBV28 and TRBJ2-7, is DVKVTQSSRYLVKRTGEKVFLECVQDMDHENMFWYRQDPGLGLRLIYFSYDVKMKEKGDIPEGYSVSREKKERFSLILESASTNQTSMYLCASSLYGGDYEQYFGPGTRLTVT.

This clone came up a few times. The J gene is TRBJ2-7, the V gene TRBV6-5; 10 bases fit TRBD1. Germline lookup yields CDR1 MNHEY and CDR2 SVGAGI. The CDR3 loop spans 14 amino acids. Trimming took 4 bases from V and 3 from J; bases not matched to a gene: 3. The CDR3 loop is CASSWTGGNYEQYF. CDR3 DNA sequence: TGTGCCAGCAGTTGGACAGGGGGAAACTACGAGCAGTACTTC.

This sequence joins TRBV18 and TRBJ1-2; D is unclear. The V end was cut by 6 bases, the J end by 0 bases, with 11 bases between. The V gene's germline CDR1 is KGHSH and CDR2 LQKENI. CDR3 length equals 14 residues. The CDR3 sequence: CASSDREANYGYTF. CDR3 sequence (DNA): TGTGCCAGCTCCGACCGGGAGGCTAACTATGGCTACACCTTC.

The chain joins TRBV2 to TRBJ2-7; D gene uncertain. The V gene's germline CDR1 is SNHLY and CDR2 FYNNEI. The CDR3 is 15 amino acids. V lost 7 bases, J lost 0 bases, and 16 bases lay in between. CDR3 in DNA: TGTGCCAGCATCTTATTCCCGGGTAGCTCCTACGAGCAGTACTTC. It translates to CASILFPGSSYEQYF.

The genes are TRBV19 and TRBJ2-2, with 8 bases fitting TRBD1. V was pared by 3 bases and J by 5 bases, with 11 bases of the junction left unmatched. From germline, CDR1 is LNHDA and CDR2 SQIVND (reference sequence). The CDR3 loop spans 17 amino acids. In DNA form, the CDR3 reads TGTGCCAGTAGTATGGGGTCAGGGGGCGTCGGGACCGGGGAGCTGTTTTTT. This codes for CASSMGSGGVGTGELFF.

A few counts support this clone. The chain employs TRBV28 and TRBJ1-1, with TRBD1 matching 8 bases. The CDR3 is 15 amino acids. Germline assignment: CDR1 MDHEN and CDR2 SYDVKM. V shed 6 bases, J shed 12 bases, and the junction held 18 bases outside the gene matches. The CDR3 sequence is CASSRRTGKKESTFF. CDR3 in DNA: TGTGCCAGCAGCCGACGGACAGGGAAGAAAGAGTCGACTTTCTTT.

The V call is TRBV19, the J call TRBJ2-7, with a possible D match to TRBD1 (6 bases). The germline V and J ends were trimmed by 4 bases and 0 bases, with 13 bases remaining between them. The CDR3 consists of 15 residues. Germline loops: CDR1 LNHDA, CDR2 SQIVND (reference sequence). The CDR3 bases are TGTGCCAGTAGTACAAGACAGGATCTCTCCTACGAGCAGTACTTC. This codes for CASSTRQDLSYEQYF. Combining the CDR3 with reference TRBV19 and TRBJ2-7 gives the whole variable domain DGGITQSPKYLFRKEGQNVTLSCEQNLNHDAMYWYRQDPGQGLRLIYYSQIVNDFQKGDIAEGYSVSREKKESFPLTVTSAQKNPTAFYLCASSTRQDLSYEQYFGPGTRLTVT.

The gene calls are TRBV19 and TRBJ2-5; 7 bases match TRBD1. CDR3 length equals 18 residues. Germline CDR1 LNHDA, CDR2 SQIVND (reference sequence). V lost 2 bases, J lost 3 bases, and 15 bases stayed unmatched. In DNA form, the CDR3 reads TGTGCCAGTAGTATAAATTGGTTGTTCGGGACAGCTAAAGAGACCCAGTACTTC. It is translated as CASSINWLFGTAKETQYF.

A few counts support this clone. J is TRBJ2-7 and V is TRBV29-1, with 8 bases fitting TRBD1. J was trimmed by 2 bases and V by 6 bases; bases with no gene match: 12. This CDR3 region has 15 residues. From germline, CDR1 is SQVTM and CDR2 ANQGSEA. The CDR3 nucleotides are TGCAGCGTCCCTTGGGGGACAGGAGGGGCCTACGAGCAGTACTTC. Its translation is CSVPWGTGGAYEQYF.

This clone was detected a few times. V and J are TRBV7-8 and TRBJ1-6; a possible D gene is TRBD1 (6 bases). Trimming left V 4 bases short and J 0 bases short, with 13 bases between. Germline V gene sequence: CDR1 SGHVS, CDR2 FQNEAQ. The CDR3 is 17 residues long. The CDR3 loop reads CASSSGTSSSYNSPLHF. The CDR3 bases are TGTGCCAGCAGCTCCGGGACATCGAGCTCCTATAATTCACCCCTCCACTTT.

In its sample, this clone was seen once. The J gene is TRBJ1-1, the V gene TRBV11-3; D is undetermined. The CDR3 is 16 amino acids. The germline V gene encodes CDR1 SGHNT and CDR2 YENEEA. V gave up 5 bases and J gave up 3 bases, with 19 bases separating them. The CDR3 DNA follows: TGTGCCAGCAGCCCGTCATTTCGCGGCGGGGACACTGAAGCTTTCTTT. It is translated as CASSPSFRGGDTEAFF.

With regard to this clone: One end of the junction varies from germline; a read error may be responsible. The chain links TRBV7-7 to TRBJ2-7, with D perhaps matching TRBD1 (6 bases). Germline assignment: CDR1 SSHAT and CDR2 FNYEAQ (reference sequence). This CDR3 spans 15 amino acids. The CDR3 region is CASSINRASSYEQYF. The CDR3 coding sequence is TGTGCTAGCAGCATAAACAGGGCCAGCTCCTACGAGCAGTACTTC.

V usage is TRBV5-4 and J usage is TRBJ2-1; 7 bases map to TRBD2. The CDR3 loop spans 13 amino acids. The V gene's germline CDR1 is SGHNT and CDR2 YYREEE (reference sequence). V dropped 4 bases and J dropped 7; count of bases not matched to a gene: 5. CDR3 in DNA: TGTGCCAGCAGCCTCCCGGGAGGTAATGAGCAGTTCTTC. Its protein product is CASSLPGGNEQFF.

The gene calls are TRBV28 and TRBJ2-3; 11 bases are a match to TRBD2. The CDR3 sequence is 18 residues long. Germline loops: CDR1 MDHEN, CDR2 SYDVKM. V lost 3 bases and J lost 2; bases outside the gene matches: 10. The CDR3 DNA reads TGTGCCAGCAGTTTTGGACTAGCGGGCGCAAGTTTCACAGATACGCAGTATTTT. This gives the protein CASSFGLAGASFTDTQYF. The full variable domain, rest sourced from reference TRBV28 and TRBJ2-3, is DVKVTQSSRYLVKRTGEKVFLECVQDMDHENMFWYRQDPGLGLRLIYFSYDVKMKEKGDIPEGYSVSREKKERFSLILESASTNQTSMYLCASSFGLAGASFTDTQYFGPGTRLTVL.

Written as DNA, the CDR3 is TGCAGCGTTGAAGATCAAGGCAGGGTCCCCCTCGAGCAGTACTTC. Translation: CSVEDQGRVPLEQYF. V gene TRBV29-1 combines with J gene TRBJ2-7, with D possibly being TRBD1 (5 bases). CDR1 SQVTM and CDR2 ANQGSEA come from the germline V gene. The CDR3 totals 15 residues. V was clipped by 0 bases and J by 6 bases, with 18 bases between them.

In DNA form, the CDR3 reads TGTGCCAGCAGGCAGACGGACTTCAATCAGCCCCAGCATTTT. It translates to CASRQTDFNQPQHF. This chain connects TRBV6-6 to TRBJ1-5; D is uncertain. Germline V gives CDR1 MNHNY, CDR2 SVGAGI (reference sequence). This CDR3 spans 14 amino acids. V was shortened by 6 bases and J by 3 bases, with 12 bases between the two germline ends.

This clone was seen only a few times. The chain employs TRBV28 and TRBJ2-7, with TRBD2 matching 7 bases. V was pared by 8 bases and J by 7 bases, with 26 bases of the junction left unmatched. Germline V CDR1 and CDR2: MDHEN, SYDVKM. This CDR3 is 18 amino acids long. This CDR3 reads CASRPWEGMVADPWEQYF. Here the CDR3 DNA reads TGTGCCAGCCGACCGTGGGAGGGGATGGTAGCGGACCCTTGGGAGCAGTACTTC. The complete variable domain, with remaining parts taken from reference TRBV28 and TRBJ2-7, reads DVKVTQSSRYLVKRTGEKVFLECVQDMDHENMFWYRQDPGLGLRLIYFSYDVKMKEKGDIPEGYSVSREKKERFSLILESASTNQTSMYLCASRPWEGMVADPWEQYFGPGTRLTVT.